The 13 T cell receptor beta chains below all came from one sample that was sequenced in a study of blood T cell repertoires in COVID-19 (dated by TCRdb to between 2020 and 2021). Libraries came from the immunoSEQ multiplex PCR assay. TCRdb took this table from immuneACCESS and kept in-frame rearrangements with V and J called. Such tables lack part of the clones; where checked against another copy, unresolved V genes explain under half of the gap, and the rest is unexplained. In this sample the table shows 100,000 to 150,000 clones, 85% to 90% of which occur a single time. The ten largest clones take up more than 20% of the sample. Sequenced input: peripheral blood. The source of these receptors is a woman of 80 years or more with acute or convalescent COVID-19.

This clone has a handful of counts. The gene calls are TRBV29-1 and TRBJ1-5; 7 nucleotides align to TRBD1. This CDR3 region has 14 residues. CDR1 is SQVTM and CDR2 is ANQGSEA in the germline V gene. The J segment lost 4 bases and the V segment lost 4 bases, leaving 7 bases of the junction unmatched. This CDR3 reads CSVAGTDLNQPQHF. CDR3 nucleotide sequence: TGCAGCGTTGCGGGGACAGACCTAAATCAGCCCCAGCATTTT.

The J gene is TRBJ2-7, the V gene TRBV6-6; TRBD1 matches at 9 bases. The CDR3 has 13 residues. V lost 6 bases and J lost 3; bases outside the gene matches: 3. The V gene's germline CDR1 is MNHNY and CDR2 SVGAGI (reference sequence). CDR3 in amino acids: CASRGTGYYEQYF. Here the CDR3 DNA reads TGTGCCAGCAGGGGGACAGGGTACTACGAGCAGTACTTC.

This chain uses TRBV6-5 with TRBJ2-1; a possible D gene is TRBD2 (5 bases). Trimming took 9 bases from V and 10 from J, leaving 10 bases between them. Germline lookup yields CDR1 MNHEY and CDR2 SVGAGI. This CDR3 comprises 10 residues. The CDR3 spells CASGGEEQFF. CDR3 DNA: TGTGCCAGTGGTGGGGAGGAGCAGTTCTTC.

This chain joins TRBV19 and TRBJ1-1; maybe TRBD1 (5 bases). Germline CDR1 and CDR2: LNHDA and SQIVND (reference sequence). The V end was cut by 6 bases, the J end by 1 base, with 9 bases between. This CDR3 is built from 13 residues. CDR3 in amino acids: CASRTTANTEAFF. CDR3 nucleotide sequence: TGTGCCAGTAGGACGACAGCGAACACTGAAGCTTTCTTT. The complete variable domain, with remaining parts taken from reference TRBV19 and TRBJ1-1, reads DGGITQSPKYLFRKEGQNVTLSCEQNLNHDAMYWYRQDPGQGLRLIYYSQIVNDFQKGDIAEGYSVSREKKESFPLTVTSAQKNPTAFYLCASRTTANTEAFFGQGTRLTVV.

The V gene is TRBV5-6, the J gene TRBJ1-5; D unresolved. The CDR3 runs to 14 residues. Trimming cost V 1 base and J 3 bases, with 8 bases left between them. Germline CDR1 SGHDT, CDR2 YYEEEE. The CDR3 sequence: CASSLNSNNQPQHF. The CDR3 DNA reads TGTGCCAGCAGCTTGAACAGTAACAATCAGCCCCAGCATTTT. Variable domain in full (rest from reference TRBV5-6 and TRBJ1-5): DAGVTQSPTHLIKTRGQQVTLRCSPKSGHDTVSWYQQALGQGPQFIFQYYEEEERQRGNFPDRFSGHQFPNYSSELNVNALLLGDSALYLCASSLNSNNQPQHFGDGTRLSIL.

The J gene is TRBJ1-5, the V gene TRBV10-1, with D maybe TRBD1 (6 bases). CDR1 and CDR2 from the germline V gene are WNHNN and SYGVQD (reference sequence). There are 19 residues in the CDR3. Trimming removed 4 bases from V and 0 bases from J, with 22 bases in between. CDR3 protein: CASSAAVQGTYGSNQPQHF. For the CDR3, the DNA is TGCGCCAGCAGTGCGGCGGTGCAGGGGACATATGGTAGCAATCAGCCCCAGCATTTT.

This clone was seen a few times. V gene TRBV5-1 combines with J gene TRBJ1-1; D call uncertain. The germline CDR1 and CDR2 sequences are SGHRS and YFSETQ. The CDR3 spans 16 residues. Trimming took 1 base from V and 0 from J, leaving 13 bases between them. The CDR3 reads CASSLIPEYMNTEAFF. The CDR3 bases are TGCGCCAGCAGCTTGATTCCAGAATACATGAACACTGAAGCTTTCTTT. Filled out from reference TRBV5-1 and TRBJ1-1, the complete variable domain reads KAGVTQTPRYLIKTRGQQVTLSCSPISGHRSVSWYQQTPGQGLQFLFEYFSETQRNKGNFPGRFSGRQFSNSRSEMNVSTLELGDSALYLCASSLIPEYMNTEAFFGQGTRLTVV.

V is TRBV20-1 and J is TRBJ1-2; no clear D. Trimming stripped 5 bases from V and 7 bases from J, with 11 bases between. CDR3 size: 11 residues. From germline, CDR1 is DFQATT and CDR2 SNEGSKA (reference sequence). CDR3 DNA: TGCAGTGCTTCCCGGGAGCTTGGCTACACCTTC. Protein sequence: CSASRELGYTF.

The chain links TRBV3-1 (or the pseudogene TRBV3-2) to TRBJ1-4, with D possibly being TRBD1 (6 bases). Germline CDR1 is LGHDT and CDR2 is YNNKEL (reference sequence). Trimming removed 1 base at V and 4 bases at J, with 10 bases between. This CDR3 contains 15 residues. CDR3 sequence: CASSQVGGGNEKLFF. In DNA, the CDR3 is TGTGCCAGCAGCCAAGTTGGGGGCGGTAATGAAAAACTGTTTTTT.

In this sample, this clone turned up a few times. The rearrangement uses TRBV4-1 and TRBJ1-6; 9 bases align to TRBD1. V lost 3 bases to trimming and J lost 9 bases; unmatched junction nucleotides: 12. CDR3 length: 17 residues. CDR1 MGHRA and CDR2 YSYEKL come from the germline V gene. The chain's CDR3 is CASSHKPGTGSVSPLHF. In DNA, the CDR3 is TGCGCCAGCAGCCATAAACCCGGGACAGGGTCCGTTTCACCCCTCCACTTT.

The chain joins TRBV5-5 to TRBJ2-7; 8 nucleotides line up with TRBD1. The junction had 9 bases not matched to a gene; V was cut back by 4 bases and J by 9 bases. The CDR3 length is 13 residues. Germline CDR1 SGHKS, CDR2 YYEKEE (reference sequence). CDR3 in amino acids: CASSRGTGGRQYV. CDR3 DNA: TGTGCCAGCAGCCGGGGGACAGGAGGAAGGCAGTACGTC.

The chain is built from TRBV7-9 and TRBJ1-1; tentative D call: TRBD1 (5 bases). The CDR3 totals 15 residues. V lost 3 bases, J lost 1 base, and 12 bases lay in between. Germline V gene lookup returns CDR1 SEHNR and CDR2 FQNEAQ (reference sequence). The CDR3 loop reads CASSLQGGRNTEAFF. Here the CDR3 DNA reads TGTGCCAGCAGCTTGCAGGGCGGGAGGAACACTGAAGCTTTCTTT.

This clone was detected a few times. Other DNA sequences from this sample encode an identical CDR3 as well. This chain joins TRBV2 and TRBJ1-1; possible D gene TRBD1, 6 bases. CDR1 is SNHLY and CDR2 is FYNNEI in the germline V gene. The CDR3 contains 14 residues. V was cut by 6 bases and J by 0 bases, with 11 bases left in between. CDR3 region: CASRETGLNTEAFF. CDR3 DNA sequence: TGTGCCAGCAGGGAGACAGGATTGAACACTGAAGCTTTCTTT.